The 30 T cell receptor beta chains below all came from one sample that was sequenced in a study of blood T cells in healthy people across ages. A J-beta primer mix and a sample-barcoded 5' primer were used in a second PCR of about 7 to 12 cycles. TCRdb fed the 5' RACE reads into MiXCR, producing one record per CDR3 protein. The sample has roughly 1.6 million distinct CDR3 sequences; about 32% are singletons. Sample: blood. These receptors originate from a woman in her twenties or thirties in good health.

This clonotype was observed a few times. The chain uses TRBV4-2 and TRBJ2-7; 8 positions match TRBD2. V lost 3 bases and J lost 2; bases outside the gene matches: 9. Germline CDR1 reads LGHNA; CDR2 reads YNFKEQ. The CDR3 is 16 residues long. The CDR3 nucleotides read TGTGCCAGCAGCCACTTTGGGCGGGGGGACACCTACGAGCAGTACTTC. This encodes CASSHFGRGDTYEQYF.

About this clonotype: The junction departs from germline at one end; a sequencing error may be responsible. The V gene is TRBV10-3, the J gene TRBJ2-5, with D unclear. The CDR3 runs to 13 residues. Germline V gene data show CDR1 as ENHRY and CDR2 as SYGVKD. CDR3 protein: CAISQSSYETQYF. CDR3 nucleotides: TGTGCCATCAGTCAGTCCAGCTATGAGACCCAGTACTTC.

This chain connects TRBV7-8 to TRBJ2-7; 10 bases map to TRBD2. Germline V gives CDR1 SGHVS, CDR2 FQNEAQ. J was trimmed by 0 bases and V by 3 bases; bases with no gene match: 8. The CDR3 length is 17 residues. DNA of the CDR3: TGTGCCAGCAGCTTGATACCAGCGGGAGGGGACTCCTACGAGCAGTACGTC. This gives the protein CASSLIPAGGDSYEQYV.

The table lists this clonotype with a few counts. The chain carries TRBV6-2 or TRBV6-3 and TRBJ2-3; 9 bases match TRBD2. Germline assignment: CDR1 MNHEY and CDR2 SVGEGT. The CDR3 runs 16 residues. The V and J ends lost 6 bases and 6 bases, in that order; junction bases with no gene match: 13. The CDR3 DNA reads TGTGCCAGCAGCCCCGGGACTAGCAGTTTTATGGATACGCAGTATTTT. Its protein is CASSPGTSSFMDTQYF.

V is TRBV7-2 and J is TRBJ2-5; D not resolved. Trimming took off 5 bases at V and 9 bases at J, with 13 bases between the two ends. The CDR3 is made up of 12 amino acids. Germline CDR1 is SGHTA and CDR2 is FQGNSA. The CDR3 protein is CASSPSRVAQYF. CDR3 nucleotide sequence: TGTGCCAGCAGCCCCTCTCGTGTGGCCCAGTACTTC.

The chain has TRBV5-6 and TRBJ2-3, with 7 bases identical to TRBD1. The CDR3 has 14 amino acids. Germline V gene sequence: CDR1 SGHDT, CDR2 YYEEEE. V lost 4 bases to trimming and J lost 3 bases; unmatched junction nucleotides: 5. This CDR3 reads CASSPEQGTDTQYF. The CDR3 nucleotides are TGTGCCAGCAGCCCGGAACAGGGGACAGATACGCAGTATTTT. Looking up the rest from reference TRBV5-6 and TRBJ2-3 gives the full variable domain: DAGVTQSPTHLIKTRGQQVTLRCSPKSGHDTVSWYQQALGQGPQFIFQYYEEEERQRGNFPDRFSGHQFPNYSSELNVNALLLGDSALYLCASSPEQGTDTQYFGPGTRLTVL.

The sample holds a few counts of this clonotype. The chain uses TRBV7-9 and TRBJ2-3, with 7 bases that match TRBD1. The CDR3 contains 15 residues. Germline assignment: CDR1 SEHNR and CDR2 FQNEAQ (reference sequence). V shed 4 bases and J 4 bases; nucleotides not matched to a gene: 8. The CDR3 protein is CASSSGTANSDTQYF. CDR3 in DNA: TGTGCCAGCAGCTCTGGGACAGCGAATTCAGATACGCAGTATTTT.

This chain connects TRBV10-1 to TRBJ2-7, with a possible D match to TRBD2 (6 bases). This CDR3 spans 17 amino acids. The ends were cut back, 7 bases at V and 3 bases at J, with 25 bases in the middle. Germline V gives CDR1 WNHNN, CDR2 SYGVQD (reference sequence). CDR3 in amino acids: CASKSKRDRQGGYEQYF. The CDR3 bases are TGCGCCAGCAAATCAAAAAGGGACCGCCAGGGAGGCTACGAGCAGTACTTC.

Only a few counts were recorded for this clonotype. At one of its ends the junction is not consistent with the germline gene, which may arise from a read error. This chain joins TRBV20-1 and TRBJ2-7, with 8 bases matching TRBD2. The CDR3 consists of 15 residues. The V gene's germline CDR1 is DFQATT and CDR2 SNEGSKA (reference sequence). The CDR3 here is CSAKLAGRHSYEQYF. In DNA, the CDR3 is TGCAGTGCTAAATTAGCGGGGAGACACTCCTACGAACAGTACTTC.

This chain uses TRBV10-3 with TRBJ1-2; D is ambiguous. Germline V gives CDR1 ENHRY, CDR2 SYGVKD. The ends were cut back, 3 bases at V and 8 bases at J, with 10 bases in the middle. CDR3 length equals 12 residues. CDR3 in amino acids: CAISDKTFGYTF. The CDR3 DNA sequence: TGTGCCATCAGTGACAAGACATTCGGCTACACCTTC.

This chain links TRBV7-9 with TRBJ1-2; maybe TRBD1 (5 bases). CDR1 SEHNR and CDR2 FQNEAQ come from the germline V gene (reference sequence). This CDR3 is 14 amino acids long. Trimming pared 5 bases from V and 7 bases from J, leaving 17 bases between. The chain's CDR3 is CASSPGGRLSGYTF. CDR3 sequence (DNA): TGTGCCAGCAGCCCGGGGGGTCGTCTAAGTGGCTACACCTTC.

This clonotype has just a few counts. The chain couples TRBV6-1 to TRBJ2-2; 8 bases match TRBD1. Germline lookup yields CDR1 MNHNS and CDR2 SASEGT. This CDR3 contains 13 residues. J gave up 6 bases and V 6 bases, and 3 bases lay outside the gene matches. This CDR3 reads CASRDRAAGELFF. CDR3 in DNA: TGTGCCAGCAGGGACAGGGCGGCCGGGGAGCTGTTTTTT.

The CDR3 DNA follows: TGTGCCACCAGCGTGAGTCATCTTAGGGAGGAGCAGTACTTC. It encodes CATSVSHLREEQYF. V is TRBV15 and J is TRBJ2-5; a weak D match, TRBD2 (6 bases). The CDR3 sequence is 14 residues long. CDR1 is LNHNV, CDR2 YYDKDF, per germline (reference sequence). Trimming took 5 bases from V and 11 from J, leaving 21 bases between them.

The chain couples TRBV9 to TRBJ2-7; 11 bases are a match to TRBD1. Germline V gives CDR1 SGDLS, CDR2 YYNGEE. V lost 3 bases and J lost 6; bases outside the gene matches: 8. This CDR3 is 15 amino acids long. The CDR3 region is CASSEGTGGFLEQYF. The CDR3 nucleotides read TGTGCCAGCAGCGAGGGGACAGGGGGTTTCCTCGAGCAGTACTTC.

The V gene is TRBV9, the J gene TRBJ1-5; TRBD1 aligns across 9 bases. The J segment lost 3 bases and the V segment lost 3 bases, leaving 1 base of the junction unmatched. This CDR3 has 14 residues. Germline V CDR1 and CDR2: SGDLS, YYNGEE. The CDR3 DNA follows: TGTGCCAGCAGCGGGACAGGGGACAATCAGCCCCAGCATTTT. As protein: CASSGTGDNQPQHF.

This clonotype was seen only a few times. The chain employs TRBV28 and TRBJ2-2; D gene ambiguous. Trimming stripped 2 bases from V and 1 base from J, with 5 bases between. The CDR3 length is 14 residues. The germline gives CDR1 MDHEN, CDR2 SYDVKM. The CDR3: CASSLMGNTGELFF. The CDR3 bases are TGTGCCAGCAGTTTAATGGGGAACACCGGGGAGCTGTTTTTT.

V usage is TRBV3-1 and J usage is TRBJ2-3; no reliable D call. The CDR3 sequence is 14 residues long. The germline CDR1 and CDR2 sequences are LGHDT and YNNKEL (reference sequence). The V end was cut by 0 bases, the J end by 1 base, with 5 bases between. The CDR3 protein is CASSQDLRTDTQYF. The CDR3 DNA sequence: TGTGCCAGCAGCCAAGATTTACGCACAGATACGCAGTATTTT.

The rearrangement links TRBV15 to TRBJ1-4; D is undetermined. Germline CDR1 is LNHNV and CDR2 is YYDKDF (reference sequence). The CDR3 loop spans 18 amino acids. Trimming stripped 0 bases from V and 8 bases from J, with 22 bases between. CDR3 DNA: TGTGCCACCAGCAGAGATCGCCCAAGAAGCCCTGCGATAGAAAAACTGTTTTTT. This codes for CATSRDRPRSPAIEKLFF.

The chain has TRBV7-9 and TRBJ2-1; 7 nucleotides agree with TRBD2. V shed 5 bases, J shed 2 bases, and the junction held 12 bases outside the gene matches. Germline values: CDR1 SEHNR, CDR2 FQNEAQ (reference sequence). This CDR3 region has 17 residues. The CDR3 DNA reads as TGTGCCAGCAGCCCCAGGGTGGGCGGGAGCCCCTACAATGAGCAGTTCTTC. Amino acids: CASSPRVGGSPYNEQFF.

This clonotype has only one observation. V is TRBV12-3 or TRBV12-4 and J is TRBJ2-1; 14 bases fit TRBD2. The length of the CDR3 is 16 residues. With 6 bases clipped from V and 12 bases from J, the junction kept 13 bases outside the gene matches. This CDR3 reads CASSERLAGGPGGQFF. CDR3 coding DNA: TGTGCCAGCAGCGAAAGACTAGCGGGGGGGCCGGGTGGGCAGTTCTTC.

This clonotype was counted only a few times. The CDR3 DNA reads TGTGCCAGCAGTGAGGGGAGAGCTGGAAACACCATATATTTT. This gives the protein CASSEGRAGNTIYF. The genes are TRBV2 and TRBJ1-3; D is unclear. The CDR3 totals 14 residues. Germline V CDR1 and CDR2: SNHLY, FYNNEI. V gave up 3 bases and J gave up 2 bases, with 8 bases separating them.

The CDR3 DNA sequence: TGTGCCAGCAGGCCCGTCAGGGGCAATCAGCCCCAGCATTTT. Its protein product is CASRPVRGNQPQHF. The chain is built from TRBV6-1 and TRBJ1-5, with D tentatively TRBD1 (5 bases). The V and J ends lost 6 bases and 2 bases respectively, with 11 bases between them. CDR1 MNHNS and CDR2 SASEGT come from the germline V gene. This CDR3 region has 14 residues.

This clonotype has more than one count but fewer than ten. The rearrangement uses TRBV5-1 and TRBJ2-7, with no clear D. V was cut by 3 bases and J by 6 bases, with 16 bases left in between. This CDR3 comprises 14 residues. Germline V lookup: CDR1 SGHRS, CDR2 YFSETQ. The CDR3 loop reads CASSSYSAWGEQYF. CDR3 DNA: TGCGCCAGCAGCTCCTACTCTGCCTGGGGCGAGCAGTACTTC.

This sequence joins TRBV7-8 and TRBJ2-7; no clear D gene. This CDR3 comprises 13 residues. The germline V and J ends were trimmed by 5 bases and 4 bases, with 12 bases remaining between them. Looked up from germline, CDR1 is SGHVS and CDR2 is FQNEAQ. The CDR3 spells CASSPQANYEQYF. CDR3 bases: TGTGCCAGCAGCCCCCAGGCAAATTACGAGCAGTACTTC.

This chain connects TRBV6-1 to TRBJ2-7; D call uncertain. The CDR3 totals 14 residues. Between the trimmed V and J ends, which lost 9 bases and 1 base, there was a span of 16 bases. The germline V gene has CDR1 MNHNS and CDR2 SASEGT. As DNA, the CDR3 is TGTGCCAGTATGGAGCCCAGACGTTCCTACGAGCAGTACTTC. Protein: CASMEPRRSYEQYF.

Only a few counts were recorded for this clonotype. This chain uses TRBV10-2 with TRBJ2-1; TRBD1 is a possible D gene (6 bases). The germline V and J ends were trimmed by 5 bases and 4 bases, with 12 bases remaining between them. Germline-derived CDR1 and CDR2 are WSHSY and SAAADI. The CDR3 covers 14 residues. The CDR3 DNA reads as TGCGCCAGCAGTCCAGGGGCAACGTACAATGAGCAGTTCTTC. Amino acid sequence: CASSPGATYNEQFF.

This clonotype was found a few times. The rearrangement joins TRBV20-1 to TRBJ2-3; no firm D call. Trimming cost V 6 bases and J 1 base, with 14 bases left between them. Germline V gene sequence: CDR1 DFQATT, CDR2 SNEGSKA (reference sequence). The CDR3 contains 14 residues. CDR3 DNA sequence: TGCAGTGCACTGCCAACCACGCGCACAGATACGCAGTATTTT. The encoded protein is CSALPTTRTDTQYF.

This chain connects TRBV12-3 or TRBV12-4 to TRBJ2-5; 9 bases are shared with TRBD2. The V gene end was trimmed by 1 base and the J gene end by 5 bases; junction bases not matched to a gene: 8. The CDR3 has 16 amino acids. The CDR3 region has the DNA TGTGCCAGCAGTTTAGAAGGCGGGGGGGCATCTGAGACCCAGTACTTC. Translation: CASSLEGGGASETQYF.

The CDR3 DNA sequence: TGTGCCAGCAGCTTCATAGCGGGGGGGATCCTAGGGACCCAGTACTTC. It specifies CASSFIAGGILGTQYF. V gene TRBV7-8 combines with J gene TRBJ2-5; 11 nucleotides line up with TRBD2. CDR3 length equals 16 residues. Germline CDR1 SGHVS, CDR2 FQNEAQ. V lost 3 bases to trimming and J lost 7 bases; unmatched junction nucleotides: 10.

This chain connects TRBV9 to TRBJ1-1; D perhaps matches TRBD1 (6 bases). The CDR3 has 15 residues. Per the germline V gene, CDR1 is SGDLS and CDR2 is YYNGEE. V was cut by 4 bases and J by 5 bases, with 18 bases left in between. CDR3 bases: TGTGCCAGCAGCCTAGGGCAGGGGAAGGAGACTGAAGCTTTCTTT. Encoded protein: CASSLGQGKETEAFF.